The rows below give T cell receptor beta chains drawn from one sample of a study of CD8 T cells in Susac syndrome. TCRdb re-called the immunoSEQ multiplex PCR reads with MiXCR, one entry per CDR3 protein. This table has roughly 400,000 distinct CDR3 sequences, roughly 85% appearing once. The specimen sequenced was CD8+ T cells from PBMCs. These receptors came from a human donor with multiple sclerosis. CDR3s include the opening cysteine and the closing phenylalanine or tryptophan. A D gene is named only where the DNA matches it firmly. For some rows the clone size is stated as once, few or many, or as a class when expanded; others skip it.

size: .; V: TRBV6-1; D: TRBD2; J: TRBJ2-3; CDR3: CASSLISGRTTDTQYF; DNA: TGTGCCAGCAGCCTAATCAGCGGGAGAACCACAGATACGCAGTATTTT
size: .; V: TRBV7-9; D: .; J: TRBJ2-1; CDR3: CASSLGGAVTEQFF; DNA: TGTGCCAGCAGCTTAGGAGGGGCCGTGACGGAGCAGTTCTTC
size: .; V: TRBV7-9; D: .; J: TRBJ2-3; CDR3: CASSLSGDQTQYF; DNA: TGTGCCAGCAGCTTATCCGGGGATCAGACGCAGTATTTT
size: few; V: TRBV27; D: TRBD2; J: TRBJ2-7; CDR3: CASSFLPGGSYEQYF; DNA: TGTGCCAGCAGTTTCCTTCCGGGGGGCTCCTACGAGCAGTACTTC
size: .; V: TRBV4-1; D: TRBD1; J: TRBJ2-7; CDR3: CASSQLAGTGPSEQYF; DNA: TGCGCCAGCAGCCAGCTAGCCGGGACAGGGCCAAGCGAGCAGTACTTC
size: .; V: TRBV24-1; D: .; J: TRBJ2-2; CDR3: CATSDSLGTYTGELFF; DNA: TGTGCCACCAGTGACTCCCTCGGGACATACACCGGGGAGCTGTTTTTT
size: .; V: TRBV6-1; D: TRBD1; J: TRBJ1-2; CDR3: CASSELGQGAVVGYTF; DNA: TGTGCCAGCAGTGAACTGGGACAGGGGGCTGTCGTCGGCTACACCTTC
size: .; V: TRBV7-9; D: .; J: TRBJ2-7; CDR3: CASSPGTGPWEQYF; DNA: TGTGCCAGCAGCCCCGGGACGGGGCCCTGGGAGCAGTACTTC
size: .; V: TRBV12-3/TRBV12-4; D: TRBD2; J: TRBJ2-1; CDR3: CASSFPALAGIYNEQFF; DNA: TGTGCCAGCAGTTTCCCCGCCTTAGCGGGGATTTACAATGAGCAGTTCTTC
size: once; V: TRBV5-5; D: .; J: TRBJ2-1; CDR3: CASSLPGGGEQFF; DNA: TGTGCCAGCAGCCTCCCGGGTGGGGGTGAGCAGTTCTTC
size: .; V: TRBV12-5; D: .; J: TRBJ1-1; CDR3: CASGLVPGEGYMNTEAFF; DNA: TGTGCTAGTGGTTTGGTACCCGGGGAAGGGTACATGAACACTGAAGCTTTCTTT
size: .; V: TRBV4-1; D: .; J: TRBJ1-1; CDR3: CASSAQTGKATEAFF; DNA: TGCGCCAGCAGCGCCCAAACAGGGAAGGCCACTGAAGCTTTCTTT
size: .; V: TRBV5-1; D: .; J: TRBJ2-7; CDR3: CASSLGWTEIYEQYF; DNA: TGCGCCAGCAGCTTGGGCTGGACAGAGATCTACGAGCAGTACTTC
size: .; V: TRBV27; D: .; J: TRBJ1-2; CDR3: CASSLSSGSSNGYTF; DNA: TGTGCCAGCAGTTTATCCTCAGGGTCTTCAAATGGCTACACCTTC
size: .; V: TRBV5-1; D: .; J: TRBJ1-1; CDR3: CASSLPGRSNTEAFF; DNA: TGCGCCAGCAGCCTTCCGGGACGGTCGAACACTGAAGCTTTCTTT
size: .; V: TRBV19; D: .; J: TRBJ1-1; CDR3: CASSTPVRNTEAFF; DNA: TGTGCCAGTAGTACCCCCGTGCGGAACACTGAAGCTTTCTTT
size: .; V: TRBV6-1; D: TRBD1; J: TRBJ2-1; CDR3: CASNPGTGYNEQFF; DNA: TGTGCCAGCAACCCCGGGACAGGGTACAATGAGCAGTTCTTC
size: once; V: TRBV27; D: TRBD1; J: TRBJ2-2; CDR3: CASSLSIQGAGGELFF; DNA: TGTGCCAGCAGTTTATCAATACAGGGGGCGGGCGGGGAGCTGTTTTTT
size: .; V: TRBV14; D: .; J: TRBJ1-4; CDR3: CASSQGDAGATNEKLFF; DNA: TGTGCCAGCAGCCAAGGGGACGCAGGAGCAACTAATGAAAAACTGTTTTTT
size: .; V: TRBV2; D: .; J: TRBJ1-1; CDR3: CASRHRDGNTEAFF; DNA: TGTGCCAGCAGACACCGGGACGGCAACACTGAAGCTTTCTTT
size: .; V: TRBV30; D: .; J: TRBJ1-2; CDR3: CAVRYRDGYTF; DNA: TGTGCCGTCCGGTACAGGGATGGCTACACCTTC
size: .; V: TRBV2; D: .; J: TRBJ1-1; CDR3: CASSDGGQNEAFF; DNA: TGTGCCAGCAGTGATGGTGGACAGAATGAAGCTTTCTTT
size: once; V: TRBV5-1; D: TRBD1; J: TRBJ2-7; CDR3: CASSLPAGQGAFYEQYF; DNA: TGCGCCAGCAGCTTGCCGGCAGGGCAGGGGGCCTTCTACGAGCAGTACTTC
size: .; V: TRBV29-1; D: .; J: TRBJ1-4; CDR3: CSVRSPTNEKLFF; DNA: TGCAGCGTAAGGTCCCCCACGAATGAAAAACTGTTTTTT
size: .; V: TRBV11-2; D: TRBD1; J: TRBJ2-2; CDR3: CASSGTGARGGTGELFF; DNA: TGTGCCAGCAGTGGGACAGGGGCCCGGGGGGGGACCGGGGAGCTGTTTTTT
size: once; V: TRBV4-1; D: .; J: TRBJ2-3; CDR3: CASSQEGARDTQYF; DNA: TGCGCCAGCAGCCAAGAAGGAGCGAGAGATACGCAGTATTTT
size: .; V: TRBV6-1; D: TRBD2; J: TRBJ2-1; CDR3: CASSAGTSGGRYNEQFF; DNA: TGTGCCAGCAGTGCCGGGACTAGCGGGGGCCGCTACAATGAGCAGTTCTTC
size: once; V: TRBV10-3; D: .; J: TRBJ1-4; CDR3: CAISEFPPLEGTKLFF; DNA: TGTGCCATCAGTGAGTTCCCCCCTCTGGAGGGGACAAAACTGTTTTTT
size: .; V: TRBV5-1; D: .; J: TRBJ1-2; CDR3: CASSLGGLDSYGYTF; DNA: TGCGCCAGCAGCTTGGGTGGCCTTGACTCTTATGGCTACACCTTC
size: .; V: TRBV6-5; D: TRBD2; J: TRBJ2-2; CDR3: CASSYRLAGDDTGELFF; DNA: TGTGCCAGCAGTTACAGACTAGCGGGAGATGACACCGGGGAGCTGTTTTTT
size: .; V: TRBV28; D: .; J: TRBJ2-3; CDR3: CASSVDSLTDTQYF; DNA: TGTGCCAGCAGTGTGGACAGCCTCACAGATACGCAGTATTTT